This T cell receptor beta chain stems from a study of a mutant IDH1 vaccine in newly diagnosed glioma (dated by TCRdb to 2020 to 2022). Background on the whole study: Patients were given eight vaccinations, in weeks 1, 3, 5, 7, 11, 15, 19 and 23, which matched visits V03 through V10. In the chemotherapy-containing groups, vaccination started alongside temozolomide cycles, whereas in patients who had radiotherapy alone it started 4-6 weeks after radiotherapy. The roughly 34 treated patients were roughly 62% male and around 40% female, with a mean age of around 40 years. Before enrollment, patients had received standard therapy of radiotherapy alone, temozolomide alone, or radiochemotherapy with temozolomide; most received the combination. Peripheral blood was drawn at six visits: V03 (baseline), V05, V07, V10, V12 and V13. Longitudinal TCRB deep sequencing was done for 25 treated patients, wherever samples were available for exploratory analyses.

The library was obtained by the immunoSEQ multiplex PCR assay. Following the manufacturer's protocol, the hsTCRB Kit was used to amplify rearranged TCR beta chain sequences. An Illumina MiSeq was used to sequence the TCRB libraries. Per the source publication's procedure: The proprietary platform of the kit vendor was used for demultiplexing, trimming and gene mapping. TCRdb limited this immuneACCESS table to in-frame rearrangements with V and J called. A share of clones is missing; checked studies link under half to unresolved V genes, and the rest is unexplained. V and J calls and clone size are as listed in that table; D and trimming were resolved from the DNA. The sample contains some 40,000 clones, over 70% of them found a single time. Together, the top ten hold approximately 16% of the sample. The germline V gene sets CDR1 to SGHDN and CDR2 to FVKESK. Taken from cysteine to phenylalanine, the CDR3 has 13 residues. Only the CDR3 portion is preserved as DNA: 39 bases, with reading frame beginning at the first base. V loses 7 bases, J loses 4 bases, and the germline ends lie 11 bases apart.

Interpreted using the paper, the time point label stands for: week 11, during vaccination. Each vaccine dose was 300 ug of a 20-mer mutant IDH1 peptide in Montanide, given subcutaneously with topical imiquimod. The donors had newly diagnosed IDH1-mutant astrocytomas of WHO grade 3 or 4 that showed loss of nuclear ATRX. The samples were drawn from NOA16, a multicentre, single-arm, open-label phase I trial in Germany that tested a mutant IDH1 peptide vaccine in humans for the first time. The DNeasy Blood and Tissue Kit was used to extract genomic DNA from EDTA blood for TCRB sequencing. Study-level results and caveats: Changes in the top peripheral T cell clonotypes picked up by TCRB sequencing did not appear to be linked to pseudoprogression. PBMC samples for TCRB deep sequencing were selected based on availability. According to the authors, sample limitations meant that analyses of patient blood samples could not be reproduced. Immune responses induced by the vaccine were seen in approximately 93% of patients across multiple MHC alleles.

With respect to this clone: Its antigen target is currently unknown. No per-base quality is available; no much larger clone lies one base away.

This sequence was found in a woman aged 30 to 39 with glioma. Some clones in this sample may be carry-over from other donors' samples. Specimen: peripheral blood mononuclear cells (PBMCs), collected from a glioma patient whose treatment included an IDH1 peptide vaccine. This sequence uses TRBV14 and TRBJ2-1; no confident D gene assignment can be made. The nucleotides read TGTGCCAGCAAGGCTCGATCTTACAATGAGCAGTTCTTC. Its protein reads: CASKARSYNEQFF.